The sequence of this T cell receptor beta chain was determined in a study of monozygotic twins with cystic fibrosis. Study-level findings and limits: V usage most resembled the co-twin in 13 of 16 pairs. Shared CDR3 numbers were not associated with age, concordance or severity. The repertoire was suggested to be naive-dominated, clonality median approximately 0.009.

Here immunoSEQ multiplex PCR was the method, and the copy in TCRdb shows in-frame clones only, minus some. Among some 10,000 clones, 90% to 95% were seen once, and the ten largest hold 5% to 6.5%. This clone was counted once. Its antigen is still unknown. CDR3 length: 13 amino acids. Trimming shortened V by 5 bases and J by 4 bases, and 9 bases separated the two germline ends. The germline gives CDR1 SGHTA, CDR2 FQGNSA. The V and J genes are TRBV7-2 and TRBJ1-5; D uncertain. The sample comprised blood. The receptor comes from a boy aged 2 to 10 with cystic fibrosis. The CDR3 reads CASSLRRNQPQHF. The CDR3 DNA reads TGTGCCAGCAGCCTTAGACGTAATCAGCCCCAGCATTTT.